The TCR beta chain under discussion was sequenced for a study of blood T cell repertoires in COVID-19. The assay was immunoSEQ multiplex PCR, and TCRdb's table has in-frame clones only and misses some. The table records about 150,000 clones, 70% to 90% of them present only once. V lost 5 bases to trimming and J lost 4 bases, with 14 bases between them. The CDR3 loop spans 14 amino acids. The germline V gene encodes CDR1 SEHNR and CDR2 FQNEAQ (reference sequence). The clonotype was recovered from a man aged 60 to 75 with acute or convalescent COVID-19. The V and J genes are TRBV7-9 and TRBJ1-2; a possible D gene is TRBD1 (6 bases). The sequenced material came from peripheral blood. The CDR3 nucleotides read TGTGCCAGCAGCACAGAGGACAGTTCCTATGGCTACACCTTC. Translation gives CASSTEDSSYGYTF.